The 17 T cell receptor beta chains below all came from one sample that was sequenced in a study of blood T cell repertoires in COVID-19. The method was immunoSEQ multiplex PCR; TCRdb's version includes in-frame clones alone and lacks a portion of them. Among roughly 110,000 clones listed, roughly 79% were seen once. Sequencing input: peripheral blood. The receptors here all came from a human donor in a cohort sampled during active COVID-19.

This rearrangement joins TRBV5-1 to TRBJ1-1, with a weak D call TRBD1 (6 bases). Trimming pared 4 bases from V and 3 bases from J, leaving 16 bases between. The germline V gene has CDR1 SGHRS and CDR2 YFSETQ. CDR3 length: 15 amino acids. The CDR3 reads CASSLRGGSYTEAFF. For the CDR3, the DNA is TGCGCCAGCAGCCTTAGGGGGGGATCCTACACTGAAGCTTTCTTT.

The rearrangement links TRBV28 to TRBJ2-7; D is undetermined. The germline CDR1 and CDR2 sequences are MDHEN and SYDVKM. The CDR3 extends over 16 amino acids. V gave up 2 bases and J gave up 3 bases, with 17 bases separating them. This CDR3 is CASSLKVTPLRYEQYF. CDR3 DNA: TGTGCCAGCAGTTTAAAAGTAACCCCTCTGCGCTACGAGCAGTACTTC.

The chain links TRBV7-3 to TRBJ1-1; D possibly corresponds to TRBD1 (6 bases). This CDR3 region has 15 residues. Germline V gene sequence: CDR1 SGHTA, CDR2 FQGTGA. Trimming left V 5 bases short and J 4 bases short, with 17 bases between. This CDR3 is CASSPNRDSVTEAFF. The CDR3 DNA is TGTGCCAGCAGCCCCAACAGGGATAGCGTCACTGAAGCTTTCTTT.

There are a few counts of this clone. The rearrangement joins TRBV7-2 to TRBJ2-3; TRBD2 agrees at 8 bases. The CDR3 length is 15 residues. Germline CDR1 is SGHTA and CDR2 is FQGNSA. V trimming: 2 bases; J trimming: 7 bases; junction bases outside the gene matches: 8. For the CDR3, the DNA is TGTGCCAGCAGCTTACGGGAGGGCCTAATCTATACGCAGTATTTT. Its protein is CASSLREGLIYTQYF.

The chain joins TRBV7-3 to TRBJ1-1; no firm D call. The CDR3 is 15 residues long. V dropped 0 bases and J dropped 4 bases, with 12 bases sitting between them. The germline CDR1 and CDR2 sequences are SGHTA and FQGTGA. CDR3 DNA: TGTGCCAGCAGCTTAACCCCCGGGGTGGGCACTGAAGCTTTCTTT. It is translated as CASSLTPGVGTEAFF.

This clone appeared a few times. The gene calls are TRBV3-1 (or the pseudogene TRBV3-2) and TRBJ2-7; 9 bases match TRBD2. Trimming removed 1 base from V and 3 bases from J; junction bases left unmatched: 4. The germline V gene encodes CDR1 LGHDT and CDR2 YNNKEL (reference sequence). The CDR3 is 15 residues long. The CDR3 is CASSQAGTSLYEQYF. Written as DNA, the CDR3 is TGTGCCAGCAGCCAAGCGGGGACTAGCCTCTACGAGCAGTACTTC.

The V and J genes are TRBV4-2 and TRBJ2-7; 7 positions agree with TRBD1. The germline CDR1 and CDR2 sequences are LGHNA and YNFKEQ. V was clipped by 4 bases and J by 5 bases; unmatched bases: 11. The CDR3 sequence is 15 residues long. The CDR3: CASSPGPPGGHEQYF. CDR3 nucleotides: TGTGCCAGCAGCCCAGGTCCCCCAGGGGGTCACGAGCAGTACTTC.

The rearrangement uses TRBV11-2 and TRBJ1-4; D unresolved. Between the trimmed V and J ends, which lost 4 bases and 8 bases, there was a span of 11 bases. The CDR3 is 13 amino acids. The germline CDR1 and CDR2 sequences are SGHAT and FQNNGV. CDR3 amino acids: CASSSAGGEKLFF. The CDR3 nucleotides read TGTGCCAGCAGCTCCGCAGGAGGCGAAAAACTGTTTTTT.

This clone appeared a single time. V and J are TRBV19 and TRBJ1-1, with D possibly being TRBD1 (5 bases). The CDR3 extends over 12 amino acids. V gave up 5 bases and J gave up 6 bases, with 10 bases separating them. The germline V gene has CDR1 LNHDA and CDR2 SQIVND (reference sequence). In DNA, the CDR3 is TGTGCCAGTAGTGGGGGGTACGCTGAAGCTTTCTTT. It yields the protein CASSGGYAEAFF.

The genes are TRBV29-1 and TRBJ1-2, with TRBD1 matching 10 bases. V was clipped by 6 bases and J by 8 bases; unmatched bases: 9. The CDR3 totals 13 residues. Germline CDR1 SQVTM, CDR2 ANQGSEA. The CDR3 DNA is TGCAGCGTGGGGGGACAGGGGCTGAGCGGCTACACCTTC. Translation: CSVGGQGLSGYTF.

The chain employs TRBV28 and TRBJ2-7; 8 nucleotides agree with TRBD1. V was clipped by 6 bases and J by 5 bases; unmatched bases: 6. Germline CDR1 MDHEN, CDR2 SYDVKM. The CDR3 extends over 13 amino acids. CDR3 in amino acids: CASRRDRPHEQYF. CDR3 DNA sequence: TGTGCCAGCAGAAGGGACAGGCCCCACGAGCAGTACTTC.

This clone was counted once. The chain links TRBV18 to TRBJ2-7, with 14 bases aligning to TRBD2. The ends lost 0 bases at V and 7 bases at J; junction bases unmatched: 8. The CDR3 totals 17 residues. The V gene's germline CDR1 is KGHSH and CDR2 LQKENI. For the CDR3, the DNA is TGTGCCAGCTCACCACCCGGGGGACTAGCGGGAGCTCAAGAGCAGTACTTC. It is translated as CASSPPGGLAGAQEQYF.

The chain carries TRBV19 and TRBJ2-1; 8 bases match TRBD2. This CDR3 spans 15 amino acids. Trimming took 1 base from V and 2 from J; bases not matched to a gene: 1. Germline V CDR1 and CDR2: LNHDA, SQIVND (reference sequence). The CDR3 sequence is CASSIVLAAYNEQFF. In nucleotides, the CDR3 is TGTGCCAGTAGTATAGTACTAGCGGCCTACAATGAGCAGTTCTTC.

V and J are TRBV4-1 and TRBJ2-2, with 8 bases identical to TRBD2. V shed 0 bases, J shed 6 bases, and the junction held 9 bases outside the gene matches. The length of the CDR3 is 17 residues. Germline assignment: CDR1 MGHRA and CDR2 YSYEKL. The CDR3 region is CASSQDRGGASAGELFF. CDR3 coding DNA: TGCGCCAGCAGCCAAGATCGGGGGGGAGCGTCGGCCGGGGAGCTGTTTTTT.

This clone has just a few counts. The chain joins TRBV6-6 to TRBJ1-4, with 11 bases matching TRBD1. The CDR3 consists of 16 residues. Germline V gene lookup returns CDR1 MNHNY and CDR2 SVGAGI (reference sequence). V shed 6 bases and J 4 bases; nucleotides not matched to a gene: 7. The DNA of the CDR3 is TGTGCCAGCAGCCGGGACAGGGGGTCGGTTAATGAAAAACTGTTTTTT. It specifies CASSRDRGSVNEKLFF.

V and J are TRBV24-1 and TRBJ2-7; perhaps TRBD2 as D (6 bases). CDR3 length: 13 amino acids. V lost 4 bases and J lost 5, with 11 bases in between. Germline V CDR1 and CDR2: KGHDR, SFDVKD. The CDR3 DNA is TGTGCCACCAGTGACGGGAGTGTCAACGAGCAGTACTTC. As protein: CATSDGSVNEQYF.

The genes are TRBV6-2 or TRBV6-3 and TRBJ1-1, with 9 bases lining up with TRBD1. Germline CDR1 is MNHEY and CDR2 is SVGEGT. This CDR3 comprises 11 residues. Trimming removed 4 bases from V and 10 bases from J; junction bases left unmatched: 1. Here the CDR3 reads CASSWGQGAFF. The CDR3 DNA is TGTGCCAGCAGTTGGGGACAGGGAGCTTTCTTT.